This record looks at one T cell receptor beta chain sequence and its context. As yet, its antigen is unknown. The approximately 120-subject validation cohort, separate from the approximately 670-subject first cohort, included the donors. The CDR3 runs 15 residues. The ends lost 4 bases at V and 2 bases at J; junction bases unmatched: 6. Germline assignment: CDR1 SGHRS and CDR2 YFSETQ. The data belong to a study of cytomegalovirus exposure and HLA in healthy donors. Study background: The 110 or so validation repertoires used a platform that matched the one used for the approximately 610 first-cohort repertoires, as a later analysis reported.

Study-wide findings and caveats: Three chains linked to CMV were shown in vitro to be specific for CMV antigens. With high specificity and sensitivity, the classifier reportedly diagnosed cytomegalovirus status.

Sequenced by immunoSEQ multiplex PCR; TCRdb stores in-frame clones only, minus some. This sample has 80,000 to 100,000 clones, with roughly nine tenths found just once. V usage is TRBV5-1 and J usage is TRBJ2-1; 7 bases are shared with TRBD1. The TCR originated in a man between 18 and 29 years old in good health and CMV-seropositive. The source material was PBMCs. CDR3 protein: CASSARDRPYNEQFF. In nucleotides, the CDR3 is TGCGCCAGCAGCGCCAGGGACAGACCCTACAATGAGCAGTTCTTC.